This T cell receptor beta chain was sequenced during a study of monozygotic twins with inflammatory bowel disease. The CDR3 length is 14 residues. From germline, CDR1 is LGHNA and CDR2 YSLEER. Study results and limitations: Those with IBD had lower TCRbeta diversity (inverse Simpson) than their healthy co-twins did. Healthy twins shared more clonotypes with others than IBD patients, most markedly active ones.

Blood samples measuring about 2.5 ml were taken per donor. Generation of cDNA took place in eight separate reactions per sample. TCRdb re-called the 5' RACE reads; every CDR3 protein appears as one record, without DNA. The sample's table shows a few hundred thousand distinct CDR3 sequences. A word on this clonotype: No antigen is known for it.

Sequencing was performed on blood. This TCR was sampled from a human donor with ulcerative colitis or Crohn's disease, or a healthy co-twin of an affected twin (not recorded which). This sequence joins TRBV4-3 and TRBJ2-7. The CDR3 loop reads CASSQALTSYEQYF.